The clone carrying this T cell receptor beta chain came up a few times. Its antigen is not identified. This sample is part of a study of cytomegalovirus exposure and HLA in healthy donors. With 60 Vbeta and 13 Jbeta primers, the PCR was carried out. Repertoires were generated with immunoSEQ multiplex PCR, while TCRdb's copy carries only in-frame clones and drops some. This sample yields about 190,000 clones, of which over 60% are seen a single time; approximately 4.8% belongs to the top ten. Study-level results: As a later analysis revealed, the rate of TCR association differed by HLA locus, with DRB1 most and HLA-C fewest. Association of a missense DCLRE1C variant with TCR beta V- and J-gene trimming was reported in a later analysis. The records held CMV serostatus as the only immune exposure information. Reportedly, diagnosis of cytomegalovirus status by the classifier showed high specificity and sensitivity.

The origin of this receptor is a man between 25 and 39 years old in good health and CMV-seropositive. Sequenced sample: PBMCs.

The CDR3 region is CASRGTDTQYF. In DNA, the CDR3 is TGTGCCAGTCGGGGCACAGATACGCAGTATTTT. The chain combines TRBV19 with TRBJ2-3; no firm D call. Per germline, CDR1 LNHDA and CDR2 SQIVND (reference sequence). This CDR3 region has 11 residues. The V gene lost 8 bases and the J gene lost 1 base, with 4 bases spanning the gap.